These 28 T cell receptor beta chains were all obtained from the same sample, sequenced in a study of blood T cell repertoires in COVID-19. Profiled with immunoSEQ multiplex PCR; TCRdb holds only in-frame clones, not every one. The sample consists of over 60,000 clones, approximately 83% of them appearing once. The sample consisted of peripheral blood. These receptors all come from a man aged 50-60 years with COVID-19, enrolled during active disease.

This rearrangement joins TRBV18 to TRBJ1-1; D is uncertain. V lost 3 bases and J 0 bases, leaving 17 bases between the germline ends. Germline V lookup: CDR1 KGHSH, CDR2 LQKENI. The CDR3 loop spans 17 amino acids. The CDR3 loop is CASSPRVNSIVNTEAFF. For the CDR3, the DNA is TGTGCCAGCTCACCGAGGGTAAATTCCATCGTGAACACTGAAGCTTTCTTT.

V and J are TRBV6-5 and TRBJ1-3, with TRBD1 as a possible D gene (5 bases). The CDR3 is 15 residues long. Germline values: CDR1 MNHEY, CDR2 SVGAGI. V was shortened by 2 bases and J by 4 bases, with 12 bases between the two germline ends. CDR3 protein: CASSYRRGSGNTIYF. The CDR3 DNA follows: TGTGCCAGCAGTTACCGGCGGGGGAGCGGAAACACCATATATTTT.

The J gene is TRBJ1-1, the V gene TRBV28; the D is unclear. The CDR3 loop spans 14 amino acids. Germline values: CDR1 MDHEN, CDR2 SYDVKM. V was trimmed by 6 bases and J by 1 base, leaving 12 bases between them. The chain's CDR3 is CASRFTTGNTEAFF. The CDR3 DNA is TGTGCCAGCAGATTCACTACCGGGAACACTGAAGCTTTCTTT.

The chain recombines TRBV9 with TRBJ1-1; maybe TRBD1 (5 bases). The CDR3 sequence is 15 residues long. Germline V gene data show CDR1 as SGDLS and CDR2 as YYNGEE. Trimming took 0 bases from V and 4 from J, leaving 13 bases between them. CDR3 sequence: CASSVDGGLGTEAFF. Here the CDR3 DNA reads TGTGCCAGCAGCGTAGACGGGGGGTTGGGCACTGAAGCTTTCTTT.

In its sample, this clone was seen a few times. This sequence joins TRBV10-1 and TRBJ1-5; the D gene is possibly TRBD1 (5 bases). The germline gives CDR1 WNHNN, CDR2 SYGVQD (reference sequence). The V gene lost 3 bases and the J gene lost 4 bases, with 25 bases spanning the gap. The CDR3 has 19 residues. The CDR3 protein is CASSDPSPLNRGTNQPQHF. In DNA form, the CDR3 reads TGCGCCAGCAGTGACCCATCTCCCCTGAACCGGGGGACGAATCAGCCCCAGCATTTT.

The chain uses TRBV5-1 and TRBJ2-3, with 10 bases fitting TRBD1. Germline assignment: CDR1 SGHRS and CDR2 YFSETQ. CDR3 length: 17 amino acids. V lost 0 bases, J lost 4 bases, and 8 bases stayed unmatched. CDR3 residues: CASSLEVGTGEADTQYF. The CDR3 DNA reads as TGCGCCAGCAGCTTGGAGGTGGGGACAGGGGAAGCAGATACGCAGTATTTT.

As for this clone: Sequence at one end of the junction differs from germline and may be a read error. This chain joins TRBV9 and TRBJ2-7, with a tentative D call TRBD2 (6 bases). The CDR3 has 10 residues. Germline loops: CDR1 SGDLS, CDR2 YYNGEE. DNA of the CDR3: TGTGCCAGCAGCGGGGGGGACCTGCACTTC. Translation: CASSGGDLHF.

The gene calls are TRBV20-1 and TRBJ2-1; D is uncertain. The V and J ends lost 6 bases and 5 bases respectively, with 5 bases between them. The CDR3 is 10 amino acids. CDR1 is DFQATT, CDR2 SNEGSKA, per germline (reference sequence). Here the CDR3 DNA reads TGCAGTGCATTTAACAATGAGCAGTTCTTC. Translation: CSAFNNEQFF.

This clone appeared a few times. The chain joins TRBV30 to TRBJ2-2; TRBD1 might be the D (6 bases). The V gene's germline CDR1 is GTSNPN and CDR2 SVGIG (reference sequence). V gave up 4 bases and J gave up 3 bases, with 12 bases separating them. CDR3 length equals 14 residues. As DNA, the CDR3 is TGTGCCTGGATACAGGACAGATACACCGGGGAGCTGTTTTTT. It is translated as CAWIQDRYTGELFF.

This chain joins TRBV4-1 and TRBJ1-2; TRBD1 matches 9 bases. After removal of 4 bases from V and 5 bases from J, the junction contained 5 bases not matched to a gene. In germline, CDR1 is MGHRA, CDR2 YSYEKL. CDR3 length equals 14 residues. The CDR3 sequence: CASSPQGAGYGYTF. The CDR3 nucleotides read TGCGCCAGCAGCCCACAGGGGGCAGGGTATGGCTACACCTTC.

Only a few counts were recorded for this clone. CDR3 sequence reads: CASSVDYRPYQPQHF. As DNA, the CDR3 is TGTGCCAGCAGCGTAGACTACAGGCCGTATCAGCCCCAGCATTTT. This chain uses TRBV9 with TRBJ1-5, with D possibly being TRBD1 (5 bases). The V gene lost 0 bases and the J gene lost 5 bases, with 12 bases spanning the gap. CDR1 and CDR2 from the germline V gene are SGDLS and YYNGEE. The CDR3 has 15 amino acids.

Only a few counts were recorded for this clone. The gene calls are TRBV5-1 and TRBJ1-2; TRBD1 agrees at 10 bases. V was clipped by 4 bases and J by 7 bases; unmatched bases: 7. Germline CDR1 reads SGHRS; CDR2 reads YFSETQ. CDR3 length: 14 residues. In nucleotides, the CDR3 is TGCGCCAGCAGCGGTGTGGGACAGGGGTTTGGCTACACCTTC. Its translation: CASSGVGQGFGYTF. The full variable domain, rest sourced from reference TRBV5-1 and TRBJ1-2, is KAGVTQTPRYLIKTRGQQVTLSCSPISGHRSVSWYQQTPGQGLQFLFEYFSETQRNKGNFPGRFSGRQFSNSRSEMNVSTLELGDSALYLCASSGVGQGFGYTFGSGTRLTVV.

The CDR3 region is CASRSTGNGYNEQFF. CDR3 nucleotides: TGTGCCAGCAGGTCGACAGGGAACGGCTACAATGAGCAGTTCTTC. V is TRBV6-5 and J is TRBJ2-1, with 7 bases fitting TRBD1. Trimming at V came to 6 bases and at J to 3 bases, leaving 8 bases not matched to a gene. This CDR3 comprises 15 residues. The germline gives CDR1 MNHEY, CDR2 SVGAGI.

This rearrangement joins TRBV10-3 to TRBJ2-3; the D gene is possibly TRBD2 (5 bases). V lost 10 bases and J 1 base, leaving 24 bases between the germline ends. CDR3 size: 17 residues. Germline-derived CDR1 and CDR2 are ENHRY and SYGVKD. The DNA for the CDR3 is TGTGCCAATCCGAATGGACTGCTAGACACCCGCACAGATACGCAGTATTTT. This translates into CANPNGLLDTRTDTQYF.

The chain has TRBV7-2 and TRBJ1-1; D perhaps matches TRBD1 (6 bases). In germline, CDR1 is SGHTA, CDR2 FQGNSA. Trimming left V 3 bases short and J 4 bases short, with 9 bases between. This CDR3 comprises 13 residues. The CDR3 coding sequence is TGTGCCAGCAGCTTTCAGGGGACCACTGAAGCTTTCTTT. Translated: CASSFQGTTEAFF.

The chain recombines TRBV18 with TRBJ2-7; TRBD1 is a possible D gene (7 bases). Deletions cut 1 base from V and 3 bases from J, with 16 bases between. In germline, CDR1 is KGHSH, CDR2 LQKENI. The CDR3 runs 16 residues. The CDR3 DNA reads TGTGCCAGCTCACCACGGGGGGCAGGGGGATACTACGAGCAGTACTTC. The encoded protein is CASSPRGAGGYYEQYF.

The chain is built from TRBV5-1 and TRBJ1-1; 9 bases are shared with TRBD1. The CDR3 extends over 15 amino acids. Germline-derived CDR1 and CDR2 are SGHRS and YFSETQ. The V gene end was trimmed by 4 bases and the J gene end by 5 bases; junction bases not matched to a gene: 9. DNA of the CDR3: TGCGCCAGCAGCAATCTACAGGGGGCTAGGACTGAAGCTTTCTTT. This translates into CASSNLQGARTEAFF.

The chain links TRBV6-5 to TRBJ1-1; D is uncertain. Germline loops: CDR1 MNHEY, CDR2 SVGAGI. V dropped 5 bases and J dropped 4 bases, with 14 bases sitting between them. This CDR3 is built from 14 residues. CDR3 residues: CASSPRVLGTEAFF. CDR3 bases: TGTGCCAGCAGTCCCCGGGTCTTGGGCACTGAAGCTTTCTTT.

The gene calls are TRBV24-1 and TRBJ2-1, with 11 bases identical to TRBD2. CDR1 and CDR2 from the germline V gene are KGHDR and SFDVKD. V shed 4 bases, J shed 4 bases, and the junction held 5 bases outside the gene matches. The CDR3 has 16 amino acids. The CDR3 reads CATSDPGTSGYNEQFF. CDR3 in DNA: TGTGCCACCAGTGACCCCGGGACTAGCGGTTACAATGAGCAGTTCTTC.

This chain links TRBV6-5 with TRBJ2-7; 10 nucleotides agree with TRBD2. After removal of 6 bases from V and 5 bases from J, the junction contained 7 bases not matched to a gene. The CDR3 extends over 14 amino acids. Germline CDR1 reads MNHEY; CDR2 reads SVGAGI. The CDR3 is CASSLGLAADEQYF. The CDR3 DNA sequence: TGTGCCAGCAGCTTAGGACTAGCGGCCGACGAGCAGTACTTC.

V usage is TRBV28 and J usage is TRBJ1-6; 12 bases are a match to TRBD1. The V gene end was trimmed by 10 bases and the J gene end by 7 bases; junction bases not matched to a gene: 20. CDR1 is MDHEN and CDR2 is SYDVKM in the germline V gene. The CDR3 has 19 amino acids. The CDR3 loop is CATKTPFGTGGIGNSPLHF. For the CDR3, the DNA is TGTGCCACCAAAACCCCCTTCGGGACAGGGGGCATAGGGAATTCACCCCTCCACTTT.

CDR3 sequence (DNA): TGTGCCAGCAGCCCGGGATTCGGTGCAACTAATGAAAAACTGTTTTTT. Protein product: CASSPGFGATNEKLFF. The chain uses TRBV7-2 and TRBJ1-4; D is unclear. Germline CDR1 is SGHTA and CDR2 is FQGNSA. The length of the CDR3 is 16 residues. The V gene lost 5 bases and the J gene lost 0 bases, with 13 bases spanning the gap.

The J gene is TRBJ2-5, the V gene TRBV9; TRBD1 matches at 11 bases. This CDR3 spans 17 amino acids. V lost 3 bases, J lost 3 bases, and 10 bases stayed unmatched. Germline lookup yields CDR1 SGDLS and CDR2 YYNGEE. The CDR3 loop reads CASSALGGTGGEETQYF. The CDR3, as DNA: TGTGCCAGCAGCGCCCTGGGGGGGACAGGGGGAGAAGAGACCCAGTACTTC. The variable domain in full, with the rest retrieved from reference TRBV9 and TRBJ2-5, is DSGVTQTPKHLITATGQRVTLRCSPRSGDLSVYWYQQSLDQGLQFLIQYYNGEERAKGNILERFSAQQFPDLHSELNLSSLELGDSALYFCASSALGGTGGEETQYFGPGTRLLVL.

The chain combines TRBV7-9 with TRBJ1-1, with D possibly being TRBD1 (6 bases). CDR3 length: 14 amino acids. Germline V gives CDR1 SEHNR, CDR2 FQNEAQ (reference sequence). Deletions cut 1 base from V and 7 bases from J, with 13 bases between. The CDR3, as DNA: TGTGCCAGCAGCTTAGAGGGGGGGCAGAATGAAGCTTTCTTT. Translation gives CASSLEGGQNEAFF.

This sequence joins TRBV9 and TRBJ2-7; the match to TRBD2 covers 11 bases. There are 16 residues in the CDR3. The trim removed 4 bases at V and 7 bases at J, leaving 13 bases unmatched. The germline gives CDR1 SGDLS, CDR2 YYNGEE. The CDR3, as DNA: TGTGCCAGCAGCATCCATTCCGGGACTAGCGGTGAGGAGCAGTACTTC. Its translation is CASSIHSGTSGEEQYF. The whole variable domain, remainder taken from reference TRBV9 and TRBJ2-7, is DSGVTQTPKHLITATGQRVTLRCSPRSGDLSVYWYQQSLDQGLQFLIQYYNGEERAKGNILERFSAQQFPDLHSELNLSSLELGDSALYFCASSIHSGTSGEEQYFGPGTRLTVT.

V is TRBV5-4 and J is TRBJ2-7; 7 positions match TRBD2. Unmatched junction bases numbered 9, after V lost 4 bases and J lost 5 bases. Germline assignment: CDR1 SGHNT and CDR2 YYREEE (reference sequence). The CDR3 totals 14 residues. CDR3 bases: TGTGCCAGCAGCCCCCGGACTAGGGCCCACGAGCAGTACTTC. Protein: CASSPRTRAHEQYF.

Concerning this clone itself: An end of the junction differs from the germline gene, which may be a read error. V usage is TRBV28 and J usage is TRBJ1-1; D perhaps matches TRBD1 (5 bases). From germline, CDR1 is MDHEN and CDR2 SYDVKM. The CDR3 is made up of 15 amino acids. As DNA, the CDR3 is TGTGCCAGCAGTATATGGAAGCTAAGGGGCACTGAAGCTTTCTTT. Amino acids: CASSIWKLRGTEAFF.

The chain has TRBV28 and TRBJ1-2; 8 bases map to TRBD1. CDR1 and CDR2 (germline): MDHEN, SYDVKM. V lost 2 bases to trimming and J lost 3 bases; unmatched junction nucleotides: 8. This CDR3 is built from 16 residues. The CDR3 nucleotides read TGTGCCAGCAGTTTACCCCCCGGGACAGGCTACTATGGCTACACCTTC. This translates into CASSLPPGTGYYGYTF.